This T cell receptor (beta chain) was found in a study of cytomegalovirus exposure and HLA in healthy donors. In the case of this clone: Its antigen is not known.

Primers for the PCR totalled 60 Vbeta and 13 Jbeta. The table came from immunoSEQ multiplex PCR; TCRdb's copy has only in-frame clones and leaves some out. This table has approximately 260,000 clones, 80% to 95% appearing once. The study, taken as a whole, reports: Beyond CMV serostatus, there was no information to go on about immune exposure. Reportedly, fewer N-insertions than the approximately 680-donor mean appeared in an Asian-associated ancestry cluster in a later analysis.

This CDR3 has 13 residues. The germline V gene encodes CDR1 GTSNPN and CDR2 SVGIG (reference sequence). Trimming cost V 8 bases and J 2 bases, with 13 bases left between them. The sequenced sample consisted of PBMCs. This receptor was taken from a girl aged 2-10 years in good health and CMV-seronegative. V and J are TRBV30 and TRBJ1-5, with D tentatively TRBD1 (6 bases). CDR3 in DNA: TGTGCCGTCGGGGAGGGGGGCAATCAGCCCCAGCATTTT. Translation: CAVGEGGNQPQHF.